This TCR beta chain was recovered during a study of vaccination and CD4 T cells after COVID-19. Sequence data for DNA of cultured CD4+ T cells were generated by the Oncomine TCR Beta short-read assay. A single record per CDR3 protein comes from TCRdb applying MiXCR to the PCR reads. In the table there are about 540 distinct CDR3 sequences, 15% of which are singletons. A few counts support this clonotype. What it binds is not known. V dropped 8 bases and J dropped 3; count of bases not matched to a gene: 9. The CDR3 runs to 14 residues. Treatment noted: roughly 10-day PBMC culture with coronavirus spike peptide pools or control peptides (ViraFEST assay). Gathered ahead of the COVID-19 pandemic (2011-2018) were the CD4+ T cells of the unexposed donor.

The sample taken for sequencing was CD4+ T cells from blood, cultured in vitro. The chain uses TRBV12-3 or TRBV12-4 and TRBJ2-5; 7 nucleotides agree with TRBD2. The receptor was isolated from a human donor in good health. This CDR3 reads CASSLGGYEETQYF. CDR3 DNA: TGTGCCAGCTCCTTGGGGGGGTACGAAGAGACCCAGTACTTC.